The sequence of this T cell receptor beta chain was determined in a study of blood T cell repertoires in COVID-19. Study-wide background: Sites across the United States, Italy and Spain contributed samples from acute and convalescent COVID-19. In each case, the material was cDNA or gDNA derived from T cells, B-cell-depleted T cells, or PBMCs.

Between the trimmed V and J ends, which lost 6 bases and 3 bases, there was a span of 18 bases. Germline CDR1 LGHDT, CDR2 YNNKEL (reference sequence). The CDR3 covers 16 residues. The authors' processing: Estimation of nucleated cell counts relied on the amplification of reference gene primers. The table came from immunoSEQ multiplex PCR; TCRdb's copy has only in-frame clones and leaves some out. That table gives V, J and clone size, and the DNA gave D and trimming. The top ten hold around 6.4% of the sample, which has 200,000 to 300,000 clones, 85% seen once. The material sequenced was peripheral blood. The sequence was collected from a woman in her sixties with active or convalescent COVID-19. V and J are TRBV3-1 (or the pseudogene TRBV3-2) and TRBJ2-1; tentative D call: TRBD2 (6 bases). The CDR3 nucleotides read TGTGCCAGCAGTCCTGCCAGGGCGGGGTACTACAATGAGCAGTTCTTC. Its translation: CASSPARAGYYNEQFF.